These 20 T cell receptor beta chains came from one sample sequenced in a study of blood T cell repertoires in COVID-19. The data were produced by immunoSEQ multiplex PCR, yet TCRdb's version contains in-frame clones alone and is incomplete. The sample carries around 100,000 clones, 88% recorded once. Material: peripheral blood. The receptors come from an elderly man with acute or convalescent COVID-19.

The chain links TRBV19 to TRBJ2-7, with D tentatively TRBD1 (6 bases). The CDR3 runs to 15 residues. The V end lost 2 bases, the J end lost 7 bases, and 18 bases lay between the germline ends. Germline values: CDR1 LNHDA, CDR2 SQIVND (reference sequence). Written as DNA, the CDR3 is TGTGCCAGTAGTATACAGGGGATGGACGCTGGGGAGCAGTACTTC. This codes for CASSIQGMDAGEQYF.

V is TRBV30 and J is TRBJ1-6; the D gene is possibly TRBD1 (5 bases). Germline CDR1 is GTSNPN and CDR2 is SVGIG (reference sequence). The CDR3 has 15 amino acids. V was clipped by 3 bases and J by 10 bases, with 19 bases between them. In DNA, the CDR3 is TGTGCCTGGAGCCCGAGTCTAGGGGATAGCTCACCCCTCCACTTT. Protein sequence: CAWSPSLGDSSPLHF.

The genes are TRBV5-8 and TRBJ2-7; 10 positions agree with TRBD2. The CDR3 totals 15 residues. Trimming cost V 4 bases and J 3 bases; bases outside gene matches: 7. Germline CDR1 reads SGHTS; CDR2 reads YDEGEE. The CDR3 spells CASSAGGLAIYEQYF. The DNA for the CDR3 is TGTGCCAGCAGCGCAGGGGGACTAGCGATCTACGAGCAGTACTTC. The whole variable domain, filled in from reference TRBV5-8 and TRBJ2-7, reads EAGVTQSPTHLIKTRGQQATLRCSPISGHTSVYWYQQALGLGLQFLLWYDEGEERNRGNFPPRFSGRQFPNYSSELNVNALELEDSALYLCASSAGGLAIYEQYFGPGTRLTVT.

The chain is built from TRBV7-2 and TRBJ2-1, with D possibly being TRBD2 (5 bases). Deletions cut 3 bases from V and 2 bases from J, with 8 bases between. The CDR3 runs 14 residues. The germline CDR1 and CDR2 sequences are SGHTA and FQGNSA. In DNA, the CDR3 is TGTGCCAGCAGCTTTATCGGGACCTACAATGAGCAGTTCTTC. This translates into CASSFIGTYNEQFF.

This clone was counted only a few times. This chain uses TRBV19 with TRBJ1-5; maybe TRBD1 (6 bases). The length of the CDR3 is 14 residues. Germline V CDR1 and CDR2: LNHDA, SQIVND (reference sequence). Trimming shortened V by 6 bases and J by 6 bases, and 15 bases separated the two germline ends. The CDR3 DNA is TGTGCCAGTAGCCCTGGGAGGGGGAGTCAGCCCCAGCATTTT. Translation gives CASSPGRGSQPQHF.

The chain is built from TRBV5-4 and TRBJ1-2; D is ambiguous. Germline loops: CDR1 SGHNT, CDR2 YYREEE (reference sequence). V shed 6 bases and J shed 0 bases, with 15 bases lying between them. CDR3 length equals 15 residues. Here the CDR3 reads CASNDPGGTNYGYTF. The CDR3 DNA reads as TGTGCCAGCAACGACCCAGGAGGAACTAACTATGGCTACACCTTC. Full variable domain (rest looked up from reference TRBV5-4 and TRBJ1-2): ETGVTQSPTHLIKTRGQQVTLRCSSQSGHNTVSWYQQALGQGPQFIFQYYREEENGRGNFPPRFSGLQFPNYSSELNVNALELDDSALYLCASNDPGGTNYGYTFGSGTRLTVV.

CDR3: CASSSGQGRGNQPQHF. The CDR3, as DNA: TGTGCCAGCAGTTCTGGACAGGGGCGAGGGAATCAGCCCCAGCATTTT. The rearrangement joins TRBV6-5 to TRBJ1-5; 9 bases are a match to TRBD1. Germline values: CDR1 MNHEY, CDR2 SVGAGI. Germline trimming cut 4 bases from V and 4 bases from J; bases unmatched to any gene: 8. This CDR3 comprises 16 residues.

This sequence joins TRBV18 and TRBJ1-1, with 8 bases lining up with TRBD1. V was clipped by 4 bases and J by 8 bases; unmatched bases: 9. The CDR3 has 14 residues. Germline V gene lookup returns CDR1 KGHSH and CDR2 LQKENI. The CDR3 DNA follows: TGTGCCAGCTCACAGGGACAGGCAGTCACGGAAGCTTTCTTT. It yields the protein CASSQGQAVTEAFF.

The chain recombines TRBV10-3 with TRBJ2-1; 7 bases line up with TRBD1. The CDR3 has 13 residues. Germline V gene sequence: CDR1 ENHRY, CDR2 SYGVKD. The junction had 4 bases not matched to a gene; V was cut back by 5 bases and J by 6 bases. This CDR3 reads CAISQGQANEQFF. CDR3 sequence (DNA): TGTGCCATCAGTCAAGGACAGGCCAATGAGCAGTTCTTC.

CDR3 DNA: TGTGCCACCCTAATAGCGGGATGGAACAATGAGCAGTTCTTC. Protein sequence: CATLIAGWNNEQFF. The genes are TRBV6-6 and TRBJ2-1; 8 bases agree with TRBD2. This CDR3 has 14 amino acids. Germline V gene lookup returns CDR1 MNHNY and CDR2 SVGAGI (reference sequence). V shed 10 bases and J 5 bases; nucleotides not matched to a gene: 10.

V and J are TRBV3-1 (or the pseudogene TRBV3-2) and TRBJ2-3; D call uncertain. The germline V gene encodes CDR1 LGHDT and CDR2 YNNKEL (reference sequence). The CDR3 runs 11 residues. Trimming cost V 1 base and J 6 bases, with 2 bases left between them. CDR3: CASSQADTQYF. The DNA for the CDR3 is TGTGCCAGCAGCCAAGCGGATACGCAGTATTTT.

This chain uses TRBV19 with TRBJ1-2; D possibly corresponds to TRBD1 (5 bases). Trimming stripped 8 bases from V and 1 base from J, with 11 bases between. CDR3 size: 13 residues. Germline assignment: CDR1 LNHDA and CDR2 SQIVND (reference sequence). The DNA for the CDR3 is TGTGCCAGTCAAGAAGGGGTTAACTATGGCTACACCTTC. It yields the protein CASQEGVNYGYTF.

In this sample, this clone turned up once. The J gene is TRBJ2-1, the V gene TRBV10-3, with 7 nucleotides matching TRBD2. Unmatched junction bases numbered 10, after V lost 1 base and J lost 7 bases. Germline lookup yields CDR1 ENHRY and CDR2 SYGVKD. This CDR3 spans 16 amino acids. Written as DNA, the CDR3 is TGTGCCATCAGTGAGTGGGGGGAGGGGTTCGGGAATGAGCAGTTCTTC. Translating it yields CAISEWGEGFGNEQFF.

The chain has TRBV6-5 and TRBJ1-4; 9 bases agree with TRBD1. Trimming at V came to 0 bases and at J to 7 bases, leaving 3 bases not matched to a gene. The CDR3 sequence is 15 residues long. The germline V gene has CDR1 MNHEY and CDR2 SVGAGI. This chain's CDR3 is CASSYSQGASEKLFF. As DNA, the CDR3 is TGTGCCAGCAGTTACTCACAGGGGGCTAGTGAAAAACTGTTTTTT.

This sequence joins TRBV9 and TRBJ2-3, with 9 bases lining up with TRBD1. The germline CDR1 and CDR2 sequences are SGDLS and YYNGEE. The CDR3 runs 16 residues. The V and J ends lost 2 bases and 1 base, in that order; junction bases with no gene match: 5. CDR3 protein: CASSVTGGDGTDTQYF. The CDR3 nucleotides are TGTGCCAGCAGCGTTACAGGGGGCGATGGCACAGATACGCAGTATTTT. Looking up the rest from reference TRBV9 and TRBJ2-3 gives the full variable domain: DSGVTQTPKHLITATGQRVTLRCSPRSGDLSVYWYQQSLDQGLQFLIQYYNGEERAKGNILERFSAQQFPDLHSELNLSSLELGDSALYFCASSVTGGDGTDTQYFGPGTRLTVL.

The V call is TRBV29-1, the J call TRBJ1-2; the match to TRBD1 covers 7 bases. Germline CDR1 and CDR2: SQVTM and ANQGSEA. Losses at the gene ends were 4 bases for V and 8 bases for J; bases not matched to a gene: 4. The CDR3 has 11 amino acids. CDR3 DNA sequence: TGCAGCGTTGCCTTGACAGGGGGCTACACCTTC. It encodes CSVALTGGYTF.

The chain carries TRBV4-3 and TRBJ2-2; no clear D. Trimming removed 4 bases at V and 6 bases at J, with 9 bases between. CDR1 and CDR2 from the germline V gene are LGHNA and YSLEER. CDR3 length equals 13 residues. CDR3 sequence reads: CASSPAVAGELFF. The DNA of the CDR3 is TGCGCCAGCAGCCCGGCGGTCGCCGGGGAGCTGTTTTTT.

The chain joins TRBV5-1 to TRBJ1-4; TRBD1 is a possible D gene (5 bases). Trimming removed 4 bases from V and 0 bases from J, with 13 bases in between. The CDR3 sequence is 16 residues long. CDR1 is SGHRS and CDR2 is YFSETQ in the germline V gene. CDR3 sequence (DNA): TGCGCCAGCAGCACCGGAGGGACGGCAACTAATGAAAAACTGTTTTTT. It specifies CASSTGGTATNEKLFF.

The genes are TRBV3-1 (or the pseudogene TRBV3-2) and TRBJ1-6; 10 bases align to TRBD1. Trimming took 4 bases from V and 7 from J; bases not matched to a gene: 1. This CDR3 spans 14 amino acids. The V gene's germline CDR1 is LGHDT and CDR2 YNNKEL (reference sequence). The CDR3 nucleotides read TGTGCCAGCAGCCGGGGACAGGGGAATTCACCCCTCCACTTT. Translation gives CASSRGQGNSPLHF.

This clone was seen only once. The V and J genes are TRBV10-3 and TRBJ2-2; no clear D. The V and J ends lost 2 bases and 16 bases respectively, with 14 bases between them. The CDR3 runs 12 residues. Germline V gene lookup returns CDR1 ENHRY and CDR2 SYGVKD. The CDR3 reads CAISEGYQLAFF. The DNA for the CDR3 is TGTGCCATCAGTGAGGGTTATCAACTTGCGTTTTTT.